This T cell receptor beta chain was sequenced during a study of blood T cell repertoires in COVID-19. Some clones are missing from TCRdb's copy, which holds only in-frame ones; the method was immunoSEQ multiplex PCR. The sample lists 25,000 or so clones, approximately 86% occurring once. Germline loops: CDR1 SGDLS, CDR2 YYNGEE. The length of the CDR3 is 15 residues. V gave up 6 bases and J gave up 6 bases; unmatched junction bases: 7. Sequencing input: peripheral blood. The rearrangement uses TRBV9 and TRBJ2-2, with 11 bases fitting TRBD2. The receptor comes from a human donor with acute or convalescent COVID-19. The donor label of this sample is uncertain. CDR3 coding DNA: TGTGCCAGCACCACTAGCGGGGGCCTTGCCGGGGAGCTGTTTTTT. It codes for CASTTSGGLAGELFF.